The text below deals with one T cell receptor (beta chain). Profiled with immunoSEQ multiplex PCR; TCRdb holds only in-frame clones, not every one. The table lists 150,000 to 200,000 clones, 85% of them singletons. Germline assignment: CDR1 LGHNA and CDR2 YSLEER. This CDR3 is built from 15 residues. The V end lost 1 base, the J end lost 1 base, and 8 bases lay between the germline ends. The sample is drawn from a study of cytomegalovirus exposure and HLA in healthy donors. The sample comprised PBMCs. The chain combines TRBV4-3 with TRBJ2-1; TRBD2 is a possible D gene (5 bases). The sequence derives from a man aged 30 to 45 in good health and CMV-seropositive. This CDR3 is CASSQGLASYNEQFF. CDR3 coding DNA: TGCGCCAGCAGCCAAGGGCTAGCTTCCTACAATGAGCAGTTCTTC.